Sequencing of this T cell receptor (beta chain) was carried out in a study of cytomegalovirus exposure and HLA in healthy donors. The J segment lost 1 base and the V segment lost 8 bases, leaving 0 bases of the junction unmatched. Looked up from germline, CDR1 is MGHRA and CDR2 is YSYEKL. The length of the CDR3 is 12 residues. Primers: 60 Vbeta forward and 13 Jbeta reverse. Libraries were prepared by immunoSEQ multiplex PCR; TCRdb keeps only in-frame clonotypes and omits some of them. The sample lists about 190,000 clones; roughly four fifths were seen once. Input material: PBMCs. The chain combines TRBV4-1 with TRBJ2-5; 8 bases fit TRBD1. This clonotype was obtained from a woman under 30 in good health and CMV-seronegative. CDR3 sequence (DNA): TGCGCCAGCGGACAGGGCCAAGAGACCCAGTACTTC. Protein: CASGQGQETQYF.